Here is one TCR beta chain with its context. Its antigen is unknown. Other DNA sequences of this sample code for an identical CDR3. The data belong to a study of Ad26.COV2.S vaccination and SARS-CoV-2 variants. Study details: Participant was drawn from the COV1001 Ad26.COV2.S trial arm. Ad26.COV2.S, an intramuscular injection, was given once or twice 56 days apart. General study points: Responses of spike-specific T cells (both CD8+ and CD4+) reportedly showed substantial breadth after vaccination.

The treatment is: 19 received Ad26.COV2.S at low or high dose, single or two shots; about 5 received placebo; per-sample allocation not given. At day 63 after the first vaccine or placebo injection, samples were drawn. Cohort 1b enrolled adults aged 18-55 years in Boston. With 3 bases removed from V and 8 bases from J, the gap between germline ends came to 4 bases. The CDR3 extends over 11 amino acids. Germline V gene sequence: CDR1 LNHDA, CDR2 SQIVND (reference sequence). The method was immunoSEQ multiplex PCR; TCRdb's version includes in-frame clones alone and lacks a portion of them. The table lists 350,000 to 600,000 clones, 80% to 90% of them singletons.

This sequence joins TRBV19 and TRBJ2-2; D gene unclear. Here the sequenced sample was peripheral blood, taken in a trial of Ad26.COV2.S vaccine versus placebo. The clonotype comes from a person aged 18 to 65 who received the Ad26.COV2.S COVID-19 vaccine or a placebo. The CDR3 loop is CASSISGELFF. The CDR3 region has the DNA TGTGCCAGTAGTATCTCGGGGGAGCTGTTTTTT. Together with reference TRBV19 and TRBJ2-2, the CDR3 gives the full variable domain: DGGITQSPKYLFRKEGQNVTLSCEQNLNHDAMYWYRQDPGQGLRLIYYSQIVNDFQKGDIAEGYSVSREKKESFPLTVTSAQKNPTAFYLCASSISGELFFGEGSRLTVL.